Detailed here is one T cell receptor beta chain. Three pairs of healthy female monozygous twins were the donors. The sample originates from a study of identical twins' blood T cells. A previously described protocol, modified, built RNA-based TCR cDNA libraries. TCRdb ran MiXCR on the 5' RACE reads and lists one entry per CDR3 protein. This table has roughly 340,000 distinct CDR3 sequences, roughly 27% appearing once. The specimen sequenced was PBMCs. The TCR sequence derives from a woman aged 18-49 years in good health.

The chain's CDR3 is CSASDSGNTGELFF. Here the CDR3 DNA reads TGCAGCGCCTCAGACAGTGGGAACACCGGGGAGCTGTTTTTT. The genes are TRBV29-1 and TRBJ2-2; the D gene is possibly TRBD1 (5 bases). From germline, CDR1 is SQVTM and CDR2 ANQGSEA. The CDR3 totals 14 residues. Trimming removed 7 bases at V and 1 base at J, with 13 bases between.